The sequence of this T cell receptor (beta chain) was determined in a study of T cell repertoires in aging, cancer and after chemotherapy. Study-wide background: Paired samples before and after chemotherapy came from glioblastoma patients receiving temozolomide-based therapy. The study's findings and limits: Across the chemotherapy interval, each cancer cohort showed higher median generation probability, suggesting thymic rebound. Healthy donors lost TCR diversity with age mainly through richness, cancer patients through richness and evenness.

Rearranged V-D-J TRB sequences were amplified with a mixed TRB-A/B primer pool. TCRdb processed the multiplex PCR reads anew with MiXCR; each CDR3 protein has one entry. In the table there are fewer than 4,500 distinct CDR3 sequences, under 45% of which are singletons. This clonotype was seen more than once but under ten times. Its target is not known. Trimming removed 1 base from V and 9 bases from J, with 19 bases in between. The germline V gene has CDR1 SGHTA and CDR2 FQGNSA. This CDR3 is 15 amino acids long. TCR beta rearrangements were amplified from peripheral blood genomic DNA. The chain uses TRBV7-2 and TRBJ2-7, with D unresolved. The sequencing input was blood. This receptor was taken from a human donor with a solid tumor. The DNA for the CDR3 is TGTGCCAGCAGCTTAGGCCCCGACCGGGCGGAAGGGCAGTACTTC. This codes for CASSLGPDRAEGQYF.